Sequencing of this T cell receptor (beta chain) was carried out in a study of vaccination and CD4 T cells after COVID-19. Cultured CD4+ T-cell DNA underwent Oncomine TCR Beta short-read sequencing. TCRdb passed the PCR reads through MiXCR, listing each CDR3 protein once. The profile shows fewer than 20,000 distinct CDR3 sequences, around 47% of them singletons. This clonotype has a handful of counts. The antigen is not known. The time point was: late sampling 161 to 241 days after vaccination in three convalescent patients. Stated treatment: approximately 9-day PBMC culture with coronavirus spike peptide pools or control peptides (ViraFEST assay). Before TCRs were sequenced, ViraFEST expanded antigen-specific T cells with peptide pools. This CDR3 is built from 16 residues. Trimming cost V 5 bases and J 5 bases; bases outside gene matches: 12. Germline V gene lookup returns CDR1 MNHNS and CDR2 SASEGT.

The TCR sequence derives from a human donor who had recovered from COVID-19. This sequence joins TRBV6-1 and TRBJ2-7, with 10 bases that match TRBD1. The specimen was CD4+ T cells from blood, cultured in vitro, collected about 7 months after SARS-CoV-2 vaccination. The CDR3 protein is CASSRRRDRGVDEQYF. CDR3 coding DNA: TGTGCCAGCAGTCGTCGTCGGGACAGGGGTGTCGACGAGCAGTACTTC.